These 31 T cell receptor beta chains came from one sample sequenced in a study of regulatory T cells in long-lasting Graves disease. Time point: newly diagnosed GD, antithyroid drugs for less than 3 months. From RNA extracted from PBMCs, the TCR library was made. HTBI primers from iRepertoire and Arm-PCR of CDR3 regions yielded the TCR beta libraries. From the multiplex PCR reads, TCRdb called clonotypes with MiXCR, one entry per CDR3 protein. The sample yields a few hundred thousand distinct CDR3 sequences, 16% seen once. In addition, the sample was reused for a study of T cells in Graves' hyperthyroidism and ophthalmopathy.

The starting material was peripheral blood mononuclear cells (PBMCs), obtained at new diagnosis, from a patient treated with antithyroid drugs. These receptors all come from a woman between 18 and 30 years old with Graves disease.

This clonotype appeared a few times. The chain joins TRBV9 to TRBJ2-4; D uncertain. V lost 2 bases and J 5 bases, leaving 14 bases between the germline ends. The CDR3 extends over 15 amino acids. Germline lookup yields CDR1 SGDLS and CDR2 YYNGEE. The CDR3 spells CASSVGSRSENIQYF. CDR3 sequence (DNA): TGTGCCAGCAGCGTCGGTTCCAGGTCCGAAAACATTCAGTACTTC.

This clonotype has a count of ten or more. The rearrangement joins TRBV6-1 to TRBJ2-7; D remains unclear. The CDR3 runs to 11 residues. V shed 2 bases and J shed 6 bases, with 5 bases lying between them. Germline CDR1 MNHNS, CDR2 SASEGT. The CDR3 region has the DNA TGTGCCAGCAGTGAAATCAGCGAGCAGTACTTC. It is translated as CASSEISEQYF.

This clonotype was recorded many times. The CDR3 spells CASSLLGTAEAFF. CDR3 in DNA: TGTGCCAGCAGCTTACTCGGGACAGCCGAAGCTTTCTTT. The chain employs TRBV6-2 or TRBV6-3 and TRBJ1-1, with 7 nucleotides matching TRBD1. Trimming removed 6 bases from V and 8 bases from J; junction bases left unmatched: 9. Germline V lookup: CDR1 MNHEY, CDR2 SVGEGT. This CDR3 is built from 13 residues.

This clonotype was counted ten times or more. The chain uses TRBV7-3 and TRBJ2-2, with D possibly being TRBD2 (5 bases). Germline lookup yields CDR1 SGHTA and CDR2 FQGTGA. The CDR3 has 13 amino acids. V lost 5 bases, J lost 6 bases, and 10 bases lay in between. CDR3 loop: CASSPPSPGELFF. In nucleotides, the CDR3 is TGTGCCAGCAGCCCCCCTAGCCCCGGGGAGCTGTTTTTT. Together with reference TRBV7-3 and TRBJ2-2, the CDR3 gives the full variable domain: GAGVSQTPSNKVTEKGKYVELRCDPISGHTALYWYRQSLGQGPEFLIYFQGTGAADDSGLPNDRFFAVRPEGSVSTLKIQRTERGDSAVYLCASSPPSPGELFFGEGSRLTVL.

This clonotype was seen many times. V and J are TRBV11-2 and TRBJ2-5; D gene unclear. The length of the CDR3 is 12 residues. Germline CDR1 is SGHAT and CDR2 is FQNNGV. The V end lost 1 base, the J end lost 13 bases, and 13 bases lay between the germline ends. CDR3 sequence: CASSLVAKISYF. As DNA, the CDR3 is TGTGCCAGCAGCTTAGTGGCCAAGATCTCGTACTTC.

The chain joins TRBV18 to TRBJ1-3; TRBD1 matches 11 bases. This CDR3 has 16 amino acids. Losses at the gene ends were 10 bases for V and 6 bases for J; bases not matched to a gene: 14. Germline values: CDR1 KGHSH, CDR2 LQKENI. The CDR3 reads CATYHEPGQGENTIYF. CDR3 bases: TGTGCCACCTACCACGAACCGGGACAGGGGGAAAACACCATATATTTT.

At least ten counts were recorded for this clonotype. This chain uses TRBV5-1 with TRBJ2-7, with a possible D match to TRBD2 (7 bases). This CDR3 region has 13 residues. In germline, CDR1 is SGHRS, CDR2 YFSETQ. V gave up 0 bases and J gave up 6 bases, with 10 bases separating them. The CDR3 coding sequence is TGCGCCAGCAGCTTGGGGGGGGGCGGCGAGCAGTACTTC. Amino acid sequence: CASSLGGGGEQYF. The full variable domain, its missing parts supplied by reference TRBV5-1 and TRBJ2-7, is KAGVTQTPRYLIKTRGQQVTLSCSPISGHRSVSWYQQTPGQGLQFLFEYFSETQRNKGNFPGRFSGRQFSNSRSEMNVSTLELGDSALYLCASSLGGGGEQYFGPGTRLTVT.

Many counts were recorded for this clonotype. The chain joins TRBV6-1 to TRBJ1-1; no firm D call. CDR1 is MNHNS and CDR2 is SASEGT in the germline V gene. The CDR3 is 12 residues long. V lost 5 bases and J 8 bases, leaving 12 bases between the germline ends. DNA of the CDR3: TGTGCCAGCAGTCAGGACCCTTCCGAAGCTTTCTTT. Translation gives CASSQDPSEAFF.

This clonotype was picked up many times. The V call is TRBV20-1, the J call TRBJ2-7; D gene unclear. The CDR3 consists of 13 residues. Germline V gene lookup returns CDR1 DFQATT and CDR2 SNEGSKA (reference sequence). Trimming pared 6 bases from V and 4 bases from J, leaving 16 bases between. DNA of the CDR3: TGCAGTGCCCAACCCATTACCGAGTACGAGCAGTACTTC. Its translation is CSAQPITEYEQYF.

This clonotype was counted between two and nine times. The chain uses TRBV28 and TRBJ1-2, with TRBD1 identical over 7 bases. V shed 5 bases, J shed 3 bases, and the junction held 6 bases outside the gene matches. The CDR3 runs 14 residues. Germline values: CDR1 MDHEN, CDR2 SYDVKM. Here the CDR3 DNA reads TGTGCCAGCAGTGCGTACAGGGGTGACTATGGCTACACCTTC. As protein: CASSAYRGDYGYTF.

This chain uses TRBV28 with TRBJ1-2; D is perhaps TRBD1 (6 bases). V was pared by 8 bases and J by 2 bases, with 18 bases between. Germline-derived CDR1 and CDR2 are MDHEN and SYDVKM. CDR3 length: 15 amino acids. Written as DNA, the CDR3 is TGTGCCAGCTTAAAAACCGGGACAAGGAACTATGGCTACACCTTC. Its translation is CASLKTGTRNYGYTF.

This clonotype has more than one count but fewer than ten. J is TRBJ2-3 and V is TRBV11-3, with D unclear. Trimming pared 7 bases from V and 2 bases from J, leaving 13 bases between. This CDR3 is 14 amino acids long. Germline values: CDR1 SGHNT, CDR2 YENEEA. The chain's CDR3 is CASTSDGTTDTQYF. Here the CDR3 DNA reads TGTGCCAGCACCTCGGACGGTACCACAGATACGCAGTATTTT.

This clonotype was seen a few times. The chain combines TRBV29-1 with TRBJ2-7; 7 bases agree with TRBD1. In germline, CDR1 is SQVTM, CDR2 ANQGSEA. This CDR3 has 16 amino acids. V trimming: 2 bases; J trimming: 1 base; junction bases outside the gene matches: 11. The CDR3, as DNA: TGCAGCGTTGAATTTCTGGGAACAGGGGTTTCCTACGAGCAGTACTTC. Translating gives CSVEFLGTGVSYEQYF.

This clonotype was detected ten times or more. CDR3 loop: CASRVLRNTGELFF. DNA of the CDR3: TGTGCCAGTCGGGTTTTACGGAACACCGGGGAGCTGTTTTTT. This chain links TRBV3-1 with TRBJ2-2; D is ambiguous. Deletions cut 9 bases from V and 1 base from J, with 12 bases between. The CDR3 has 14 amino acids. Looked up from germline, CDR1 is LGHDT and CDR2 is YNNKEL (reference sequence).

This clonotype showed up many times. The genes are TRBV6-1 and TRBJ2-3, with 8 bases aligning to TRBD2. Germline V gene lookup returns CDR1 MNHNS and CDR2 SASEGT. V gave up 5 bases and J gave up 0 bases; unmatched junction bases: 4. The CDR3 consists of 15 residues. CDR3 amino acids: CASSTLAASTDTQYF. Here the CDR3 DNA reads TGTGCCAGCAGTACACTAGCGGCTAGCACAGATACGCAGTATTTT.

The CDR3 DNA follows: TGTGCCAGCAGCTATGGGACTAGCGACGGGGAGCTGTTTTTT. Amino acids: CASSYGTSDGELFF. The V call is TRBV7-3, the J call TRBJ2-2, with TRBD2 matching 10 bases. Germline V gene data show CDR1 as SGHTA and CDR2 as FQGTGA. The ends lost 4 bases at V and 7 bases at J; junction bases unmatched: 3. CDR3 length equals 14 residues.

The chain carries TRBV20-1 and TRBJ1-2; 7 nucleotides align to TRBD1. The CDR3 is made up of 16 amino acids. J lost 4 bases, V lost 3 bases, and 14 bases had no gene match. Germline V gene sequence: CDR1 DFQATT, CDR2 SNEGSKA (reference sequence). CDR3 nucleotide sequence: TGCAGTGCTAGGCACCGGGACAGCCTCTTAGGCTATGGCTACACCTTC. This sequence encodes CSARHRDSLLGYGYTF.

This clonotype has at least ten counts. The V call is TRBV5-1, the J call TRBJ2-7; TRBD2 matches at 7 bases. The CDR3 runs to 17 residues. Germline assignment: CDR1 SGHRS and CDR2 YFSETQ. V gave up 4 bases and J gave up 2 bases; unmatched junction bases: 15. Here the CDR3 reads CASSPVKESGETYEQYF. The CDR3 DNA reads as TGCGCCAGCAGCCCGGTTAAAGAGAGCGGGGAAACCTACGAGCAGTACTTC.

Many counts were recorded for this clonotype. The rearrangement joins TRBV6-9 to TRBJ2-7; the D is unclear. Germline CDR1 is MNHGY and CDR2 is SVAAGI. Trimming cost V 3 bases and J 12 bases, with 18 bases left between them. This CDR3 contains 13 residues. CDR3 in DNA: TGTGCCAGCAGTTACTCCGAAGGGCGAACCGCGTACTTC. Amino acids: CASSYSEGRTAYF.

This clonotype was seen ten or more times. This chain uses TRBV11-1 with TRBJ2-3; 14 bases line up with TRBD2. Germline trimming cut 5 bases from V and 4 bases from J; bases unmatched to any gene: 2. The CDR3 contains 15 residues. Germline CDR1 is SGHAT and CDR2 is FQDESV (reference sequence). In nucleotides, the CDR3 is TGTGCCAGCAGCCCGGGACTAGCGGGAGCAGATACGCAGTATTTT. This codes for CASSPGLAGADTQYF.

This clonotype has a handful of counts. The rearrangement uses TRBV5-1 and TRBJ1-3, with 7 bases identical to TRBD1. J lost 4 bases, V lost 5 bases, and 6 bases had no gene match. There are 14 residues in the CDR3. Per germline, CDR1 SGHRS and CDR2 YFSETQ. CDR3 nucleotides: TGCGCCAGCAGGCCCCCGGGACAGGGAAACACCATATATTTT. Protein: CASRPPGQGNTIYF.

This clonotype occurred many times. V gene TRBV11-2 combines with J gene TRBJ1-2; possibly TRBD1 for D (5 bases). This CDR3 has 13 residues. Germline V gene lookup returns CDR1 SGHAT and CDR2 FQNNGV. V lost 5 bases and J lost 2, with 9 bases in between. The CDR3, as DNA: TGTGCCAGCAGCATGGACACAAACTATGGCTACACCTTC. Translation: CASSMDTNYGYTF.

As regards this clonotype: A much larger clone lies one base from this, so it may be a read error. The chain joins TRBV6-5 to TRBJ2-1, with a possible D match to TRBD2 (5 bases). The germline CDR1 and CDR2 sequences are MNHEY and SVGAGI. The CDR3 runs to 16 residues. Written as DNA, the CDR3 is TGTGCCAGCAGTTACTCAGTGGGGAGCTCCTACATTGAGCAGTTCTTC. Translating gives CASSYSVGSSYIEQFF.

This clonotype was found many times. The rearrangement links TRBV2 to TRBJ2-1; 10 bases fit TRBD2. Trimming at V came to 2 bases and at J to 4 bases, leaving 8 bases not matched to a gene. Germline V gene data show CDR1 as SNHLY and CDR2 as FYNNEI. The CDR3 consists of 17 residues. The CDR3 DNA reads TGTGCCAGCAGTGAAAGGAGGGGACTAGCGCCTTACAATGAGCAGTTCTTC. Its protein is CASSERRGLAPYNEQFF.

In its sample, this clonotype was seen a few times. This may come from a read error, since a much larger clone is one base off. This chain uses TRBV2 with TRBJ2-1, with TRBD1 as a possible D gene (5 bases). Trimming shortened V by 6 bases and J by 0 bases, and 12 bases separated the two germline ends. From germline, CDR1 is SNHLY and CDR2 FYNNEI. This CDR3 comprises 15 residues. The CDR3: CASRARGGSYNEQFF. CDR3 nucleotides: TGTGCCAGCAGGGCTAGGGGTGGCTCCTACAATGAGCAGTTCTTC.

Comment on this clonotype: Germline is not matched at one junction end, which may reflect a read error. The chain joins TRBV7-2 to TRBJ2-7; D is perhaps TRBD1 (6 bases). The CDR3 is made up of 14 amino acids. The germline CDR1 and CDR2 sequences are SGHTA and FQGNSA. The CDR3 is CASSPNGQMDEQYF. In nucleotides, the CDR3 is TGCGCCAGCAGTCCCAACGGACAGATGGACGAGCAGTACTTC.

This clonotype was counted between two and nine times. The V and J genes are TRBV12-3 or TRBV12-4 and TRBJ2-5; D might be TRBD1 (6 bases). V was pared by 5 bases and J by 5 bases, with 15 bases between. This CDR3 spans 14 amino acids. CDR3: CASSPEGQSETQYF. CDR3 coding DNA: TGTGCCAGCAGTCCAGAAGGACAGTCGGAGACCCAGTACTTC.

This clonotype was seen a handful of times. This sequence joins TRBV20-1 and TRBJ2-7, with D maybe TRBD2 (5 bases). Germline V lookup: CDR1 DFQATT, CDR2 SNEGSKA (reference sequence). The CDR3 loop spans 14 amino acids. V gave up 5 bases and J gave up 0 bases, with 14 bases separating them. CDR3 loop: CSAAGGHSSYEQYF. DNA for the CDR3: TGCAGTGCTGCGGGCGGGCACAGCTCCTACGAGCAGTACTTC.

Only a few counts were recorded for this clonotype. The chain couples TRBV19 to TRBJ2-7; tentative D call: TRBD2 (6 bases). This CDR3 comprises 14 residues. From germline, CDR1 is LNHDA and CDR2 SQIVND (reference sequence). The ends were cut back, 4 bases at V and 1 base at J, with 11 bases in the middle. The CDR3: CASSNPGLSYEQYF. Here the CDR3 DNA reads TGTGCCAGTAGTAACCCGGGACTTTCCTACGAGCAGTACTTC.

With respect to this clonotype: The junction differs from germline at one of its ends, possibly a read error. The rearrangement joins TRBV5-1 to TRBJ2-4, with D possibly TRBD1 on 7 matching bases. This CDR3 comprises 15 residues. Germline assignment: CDR1 SGHRS and CDR2 YFSETQ. In DNA form, the CDR3 reads TGTGCCAGCAGCTTGGGCCAGGGGGGAGGCGATGAGCAATTCTTC. Translated: CASSLGQGGGDEQFF.

This clonotype came up many times. Sequence at one end of the junction differs from germline and may be a read error. The chain is built from TRBV24-1 and TRBJ2-7; D not certain. Germline V gene data show CDR1 as KGHDR and CDR2 as SFDVKD. This CDR3 is 13 amino acids long. CDR3 nucleotide sequence: TGTGCCACCAGTGACCCGCTCCCAACCCCGGCGTGGTTC. Translated, it gives CATSDPLPTPAWF.